The 27 T cell receptor beta chains below come from one sample, sequenced in a study of blood T cells in healthy people across ages. The authors ran a second PCR of roughly 6 to 12 cycles using a sample-barcoded 5' primer and a J-beta primer mix. Each CDR3 protein is one row after TCRdb ran MiXCR on the 5' RACE reads. The table shows 1.4 million or so distinct CDR3 sequences, with approximately 42% occurring only once. Material for sequencing was blood. All receptors come from a woman between 18 and 29 years old in good health.

This sequence joins TRBV29-1 and TRBJ2-7; 7 bases fit TRBD2. The trim removed 7 bases at V and 7 bases at J, leaving 19 bases unmatched. Germline CDR1 SQVTM, CDR2 ANQGSEA. The CDR3 sequence is 15 residues long. CDR3 bases: TGCAGCGCTACCGCCGTGGGGACTACCCTTCCTGAGCAGTACTTC. Translating it yields CSATAVGTTLPEQYF.

The chain recombines TRBV20-1 with TRBJ2-1; TRBD1 agrees at 7 bases. V gave up 5 bases and J gave up 5 bases; unmatched junction bases: 9. This CDR3 is built from 14 residues. Germline V gene sequence: CDR1 DFQATT, CDR2 SNEGSKA (reference sequence). The DNA for the CDR3 is TGCAGTGCTCCTAAGCCGGGACAGAACAATGAGCAGTTCTTC. Its protein product is CSAPKPGQNNEQFF.

The rearrangement uses TRBV20-1 and TRBJ2-3; no clear D gene. The CDR3 extends over 11 amino acids. Deletions cut 4 bases from V and 5 bases from J, with 7 bases between. CDR1 and CDR2 (germline): DFQATT, SNEGSKA (reference sequence). CDR3 region: CSATRLDTQYF. The CDR3 DNA reads as TGCAGTGCTACCCGTTTAGATACGCAGTATTTT.

The gene calls are TRBV4-2 and TRBJ2-1; no definite D call. CDR1 and CDR2 from the germline V gene are LGHNA and YNFKEQ. The CDR3 extends over 16 amino acids. Deletions cut 0 bases from V and 1 base from J, with 10 bases between. For the CDR3, the DNA is TGTGCCAGCAGCCAAGATCTAGTGGGGTCCTACAATGAGCAGTTCTTC. It is translated as CASSQDLVGSYNEQFF.

This rearrangement joins TRBV9 to TRBJ1-1; no definite D call. This CDR3 has 14 amino acids. Trimming left V 4 bases short and J 1 base short, with 11 bases between. The germline V gene has CDR1 SGDLS and CDR2 YYNGEE. In DNA form, the CDR3 reads TGTGCCAGCAGCTCCAATGTTGGGAACACTGAAGCTTTCTTT. Protein product: CASSSNVGNTEAFF.

This clonotype was detected only a few times. The rearrangement uses TRBV5-1 and TRBJ2-7; TRBD1 matches 9 bases. There are 15 residues in the CDR3. The junction had 10 bases not matched to a gene; V was cut back by 4 bases and J by 5 bases. CDR1 is SGHRS and CDR2 is YFSETQ in the germline V gene. CDR3 loop: CASSIRDRAVHEQYF. DNA of the CDR3: TGCGCCAGCAGCATCCGGGACAGGGCGGTCCACGAGCAGTACTTC.

The chain joins TRBV20-1 to TRBJ2-1, with unresolved D. The germline V gene has CDR1 DFQATT and CDR2 SNEGSKA (reference sequence). The CDR3 contains 16 residues. Between the trimmed V and J ends, which lost 0 bases and 4 bases, there was a span of 16 bases. DNA for the CDR3: TGCAGTGCTAGAGATCGCGGAAAGGGCCTGTACAATGAGCAGTTCTTC. Amino acid sequence: CSARDRGKGLYNEQFF.

The chain combines TRBV29-1 with TRBJ2-1; 13 bases map to TRBD2. V trimming: 5 bases; J trimming: 0 bases; junction bases outside the gene matches: 10. Germline values: CDR1 SQVTM, CDR2 ANQGSEA. The length of the CDR3 is 18 residues. Here the CDR3 DNA reads TGCAGCGTTCTGGGGACTAGCGGGGATTACAGCTCCTACAATGAGCAGTTCTTC. Protein product: CSVLGTSGDYSSYNEQFF.

This clonotype was seen at least ten times. The chain uses TRBV7-2 and TRBJ2-7; no clear D. The CDR3 covers 15 residues. The germline V and J ends were trimmed by 5 bases and 1 base, with 15 bases remaining between them. CDR1 is SGHTA and CDR2 is FQGNSA in the germline V gene. The CDR3 DNA sequence: TGTGCCAGCAGCGGAAGAGGTTTGCAGTCCTACGAGCAGTACTTC. This sequence encodes CASSGRGLQSYEQYF.

This clonotype was detected only a few times. This rearrangement joins TRBV27 to TRBJ2-1; D is unclear. The CDR3 sequence is 13 residues long. Germline loops: CDR1 MNHEY, CDR2 SMNVEV (reference sequence). V dropped 0 bases and J dropped 7 bases, with 7 bases sitting between them. This CDR3 reads CASSLSIENEQFF. The CDR3 DNA reads as TGTGCCAGCAGTTTATCGATCGAAAATGAGCAGTTCTTC.

This clonotype was observed many times. The chain has TRBV10-3 and TRBJ2-7; 10 nucleotides line up with TRBD1. The germline V gene encodes CDR1 ENHRY and CDR2 SYGVKD. The J segment lost 1 base and the V segment lost 10 bases, leaving 7 bases of the junction unmatched. This CDR3 has 14 residues. CDR3 amino acids: CATSPGQGSYEQYF. For the CDR3, the DNA is TGTGCCACTTCGCCGGGACAGGGGTCCTACGAGCAGTACTTC.

This clonotype has just one count. The gene calls are TRBV11-1 and TRBJ1-4, with D uncertain. V lost 5 bases and J lost 8, with 15 bases in between. Germline loops: CDR1 SGHAT, CDR2 FQDESV (reference sequence). This CDR3 region has 14 residues. This chain's CDR3 is CASSLQVGREKLFF. The CDR3 DNA follows: TGTGCCAGCAGCCTCCAAGTTGGTCGGGAAAAACTGTTTTTT.

The chain joins TRBV11-2 to TRBJ2-7; 9 nucleotides align to TRBD1. CDR3 size: 15 residues. Per the germline V gene, CDR1 is SGHAT and CDR2 is FQNNGV. The V and J ends lost 6 bases and 1 base, in that order; junction bases with no gene match: 7. CDR3 residues: CASRGTGTGSYEQYF. DNA for the CDR3: TGTGCCAGCAGAGGCACCGGGACAGGGTCCTACGAGCAGTACTTC.

This chain joins TRBV7-9 and TRBJ2-7; D call uncertain. The CDR3 has 16 amino acids. V was cut by 5 bases and J by 0 bases, with 17 bases left in between. The germline CDR1 and CDR2 sequences are SEHNR and FQNEAQ (reference sequence). The CDR3 spells CASSTLGTLLSYEQYF. CDR3 nucleotide sequence: TGTGCCAGCAGCACACTGGGCACCCTGCTCTCCTACGAGCAGTACTTC.

V gene TRBV6-6 combines with J gene TRBJ1-6, with D perhaps TRBD1 (5 bases). The germline V gene has CDR1 MNHNY and CDR2 SVGAGI (reference sequence). V lost 7 bases and J lost 5, with 12 bases in between. The CDR3 has 14 amino acids. The CDR3 sequence: CASTLWGDNSPLHF. CDR3 nucleotide sequence: TGTGCCAGCACCCTGTGGGGGGATAATTCACCCCTCCACTTT.

The chain recombines TRBV2 with TRBJ2-7; 12 bases fit TRBD2. With V trimmed by 6 bases and J by 2 bases, 5 bases remained unmatched. The CDR3 has 15 amino acids. Germline CDR1 reads SNHLY; CDR2 reads FYNNEI. CDR3 residues: CASRVTSGGPYEQYF. The CDR3 DNA sequence: TGTGCCAGCAGGGTCACTAGCGGGGGGCCCTACGAGCAGTACTTC.

This clonotype was observed a few times. The rearrangement uses TRBV12-3 or TRBV12-4 and TRBJ1-4; no clear D. V lost 2 bases and J lost 4, with 11 bases in between. The CDR3 length is 15 residues. The CDR3 region has the DNA TGTGCCAGCAGTTTAAGCAGCGCCGGTAATGAAAAACTGTTTTTT. Protein sequence: CASSLSSAGNEKLFF.

The rearrangement uses TRBV27 and TRBJ1-6; 8 nucleotides match TRBD1. From germline, CDR1 is MNHEY and CDR2 SMNVEV (reference sequence). CDR3 length equals 12 residues. V trimming: 10 bases; J trimming: 13 bases; junction bases outside the gene matches: 9. The chain's CDR3 is CAIKTGALPLHF. CDR3 nucleotides: TGTGCCATCAAGACAGGGGCCCTGCCCCTCCACTTT.

This clonotype was detected only a few times. The chain links TRBV4-1 to TRBJ1-2, with 10 bases matching TRBD1. Germline V lookup: CDR1 MGHRA, CDR2 YSYEKL. V shed 4 bases, J shed 3 bases, and the junction held 14 bases outside the gene matches. This CDR3 spans 18 amino acids. The CDR3 DNA follows: TGCGCCAGCAGCCCGACGTATCCACAGGGACAGGGGTACTATGGCTACACCTTC. This gives the protein CASSPTYPQGQGYYGYTF.

The chain employs TRBV5-1 and TRBJ1-4; TRBD1 agrees at 8 bases. From germline, CDR1 is SGHRS and CDR2 YFSETQ. J lost 10 bases, V lost 7 bases, and 24 bases had no gene match. The CDR3 extends over 18 amino acids. CDR3 coding DNA: TGCGCCAGCTCAAGGATTCCTCGTGGCGGACAGGGTGTGGGAAAACTGTTTTTT. Its translation is CASSRIPRGGQGVGKLFF.

This clonotype has just a few counts. The V call is TRBV25-1, the J call TRBJ1-4, with D unresolved. In germline, CDR1 is MGHDK, CDR2 SYGVNS. This CDR3 region has 14 residues. Trimming shortened V by 2 bases and J by 8 bases, and 12 bases separated the two germline ends. This chain's CDR3 is CASSEAGYGEKLFF. CDR3 coding DNA: TGTGCCAGCAGTGAAGCCGGGTACGGAGAAAAACTGTTTTTT.

This clonotype was observed at least ten times. The chain recombines TRBV6-6 with TRBJ2-1; D may be TRBD1 (6 bases). Germline CDR1 MNHNY, CDR2 SVGAGI (reference sequence). This CDR3 region has 12 residues. V was shortened by 6 bases and J by 7 bases, with 10 bases between the two germline ends. The DNA for the CDR3 is TGTGCCAGCAGGACGGGACAAAATGAGCAGTTCTTC. This translates into CASRTGQNEQFF.

A few counts support this clonotype. CDR3 residues: CASSYPAVVWEQYF. The CDR3 nucleotides are TGTGCCAGCAGTTACCCGGCGGTAGTTTGGGAGCAGTACTTC. The V call is TRBV6-2 or TRBV6-3, the J call TRBJ2-5; possible D gene TRBD2, 5 bases. Trimming stripped 2 bases from V and 11 bases from J, with 18 bases between. CDR1 and CDR2 from the germline V gene are MNHEY and SVGEGT. The CDR3 consists of 14 residues.

This clonotype was picked up one time. The J gene is TRBJ2-1, the V gene TRBV27; D remains unclear. The CDR3 is made up of 12 amino acids. Deletions cut 6 bases from V and 7 bases from J, with 10 bases between. Germline V gives CDR1 MNHEY, CDR2 SMNVEV (reference sequence). The CDR3 nucleotides read TGTGCCAGCAGACTTAGTGTTAATGAGCAGTTCTTC. Translated: CASRLSVNEQFF.

The CDR3 loop reads CASSSRRLPDEQYF. The CDR3 nucleotides read TGTGCCAGCAGTTCTAGGCGCCTGCCCGACGAGCAGTACTTC. This chain joins TRBV11-2 and TRBJ2-7; D is unclear. CDR1 and CDR2 (germline): SGHAT, FQNNGV. V was shortened by 6 bases and J by 5 bases, with 17 bases between the two germline ends. The CDR3 spans 14 residues.

The chain has TRBV3-1 and TRBJ2-5; 8 nucleotides match TRBD2. The assigned J gene may be wrong: the sequence end matches TRBJ2-7 better. Germline V CDR1 and CDR2: LGHDT, YNNKEL (reference sequence). This CDR3 contains 15 residues. CDR3 bases: TGTGCCAGCAGCCAAGACCCGGGACTAGGTATCGAGCAGTACTTC. This codes for CASSQDPGLGIEQYF.

This clonotype was recorded a few times. V is TRBV20-1 and J is TRBJ1-4; D call uncertain. The CDR3 runs 13 residues. The germline V gene has CDR1 DFQATT and CDR2 SNEGSKA (reference sequence). Trimming cost V 0 bases and J 8 bases, with 10 bases left between them. In DNA form, the CDR3 reads TGCAGTGCTAGAGATTGGGGAGACGAAAAACTGTTTTTT. Its translation is CSARDWGDEKLFF.